Described below is a single T cell receptor (beta chain) sequence and its context. Antigen: not known. This sample was included in a study of shared clonotypes between healthy human individuals. Across the whole study: Aged between 18 and 49, the donors were two women and a few men. The study, taken as a whole, reports: The four-donor shared clonotypes exceeded non-shared clonotypes in generation probability, with non-shared ones scoring lower.

Trimming removed 7 bases at V and 5 bases at J, with 17 bases between. Germline values: CDR1 MNHEY, CDR2 SMNVEV (reference sequence). This CDR3 is built from 14 residues. The test was conducted at deep level. Using immunoSEQ multiplex PCR, the repertoire was profiled, and TCRdb retains in-frame clones only, with some absent. The table has some 2,500,000 clones, around 92% seen once; the top ten hold around 0.4%. The J gene is TRBJ1-1, the V gene TRBV27, with TRBD1 as a possible D gene (6 bases). The TCR comes from a man aged 18 to 30 in good health. Some clones in this sample may be carry-over from other donors' samples. Sequences were obtained from naive CD4+ T cells from PBMCs. The subset here: CD45RA+ positively selected. The DNA of the CDR3 is TGTGCCAGCAACGAAGGGGGGGCTGGGACTGAAGCTTTCTTT. Amino acid sequence: CASNEGGAGTEAFF.